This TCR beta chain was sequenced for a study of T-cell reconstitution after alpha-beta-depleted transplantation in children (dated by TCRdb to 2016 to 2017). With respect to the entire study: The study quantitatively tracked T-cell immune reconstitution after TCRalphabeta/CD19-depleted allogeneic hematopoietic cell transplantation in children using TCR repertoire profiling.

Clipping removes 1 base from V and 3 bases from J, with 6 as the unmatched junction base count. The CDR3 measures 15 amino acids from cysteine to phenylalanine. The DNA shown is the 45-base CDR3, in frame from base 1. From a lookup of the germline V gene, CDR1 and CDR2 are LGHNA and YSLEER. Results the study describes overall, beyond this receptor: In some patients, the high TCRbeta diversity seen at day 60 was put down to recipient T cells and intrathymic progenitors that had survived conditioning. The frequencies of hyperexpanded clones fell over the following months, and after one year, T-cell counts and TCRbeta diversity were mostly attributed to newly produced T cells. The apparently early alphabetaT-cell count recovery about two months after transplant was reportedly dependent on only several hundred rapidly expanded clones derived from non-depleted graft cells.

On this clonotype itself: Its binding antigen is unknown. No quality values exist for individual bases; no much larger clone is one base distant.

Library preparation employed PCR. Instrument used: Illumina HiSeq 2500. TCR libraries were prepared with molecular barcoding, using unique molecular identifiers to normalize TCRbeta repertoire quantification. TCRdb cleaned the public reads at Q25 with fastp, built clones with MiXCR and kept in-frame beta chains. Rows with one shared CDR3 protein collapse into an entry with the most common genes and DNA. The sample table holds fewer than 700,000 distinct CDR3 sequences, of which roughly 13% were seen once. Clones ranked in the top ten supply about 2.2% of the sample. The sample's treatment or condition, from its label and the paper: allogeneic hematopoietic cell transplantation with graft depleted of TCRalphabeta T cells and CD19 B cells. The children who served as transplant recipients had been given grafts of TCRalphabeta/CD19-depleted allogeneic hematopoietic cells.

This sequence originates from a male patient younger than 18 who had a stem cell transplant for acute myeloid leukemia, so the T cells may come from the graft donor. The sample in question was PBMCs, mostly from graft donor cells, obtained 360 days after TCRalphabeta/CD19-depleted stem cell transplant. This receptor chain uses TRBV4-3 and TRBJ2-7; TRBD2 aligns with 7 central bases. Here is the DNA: TGCGCCAGCAGCCAAGGTTCAGCGGGAATCTACGAGCAGTACTTC. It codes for CASSQGSAGIYEQYF.